Given below is one T cell receptor beta chain in context. Its target is not known. Assay used: immunoSEQ multiplex PCR; TCRdb lists only in-frame clones, some missing. Found here are around 20,000 clones, approximately 85% of them singletons; the top ten hold about 0.7%. This CDR3 is 15 amino acids long. The germline V gene encodes CDR1 SGHVS and CDR2 FQNEAQ. V was clipped by 2 bases and J by 7 bases; unmatched bases: 7. These data belong to a study of regulatory dendritic cells for organ transplantation. Findings of the study overall: Memory CD8+ T cells were the most oligoclonal; naive cells were highly diverse.

Sorted subsets were CFSE-labeled and cultured roughly 5 days with allogeneic dendritic cells. Naive CD45RA+ and memory CD45RO+ CD4+ or CD8+ T cells were FACS-sorted. Sequencing was carried out using naive CD4+ T cells from blood cultured with regulatory dendritic cells. Stated subset: CD45RA+ naive T cells. The clonotype comes from a human donor in good health. The rearrangement uses TRBV7-8 and TRBJ2-1, with 8 bases fitting TRBD1. CDR3 DNA sequence: TGTGCCAGCAGCTTAATGGGACAGGTGACGAATGAGCAGTTCTTC. This encodes CASSLMGQVTNEQFF.